These T cell receptor beta chains were read from a single sample in a study of cytomegalovirus exposure and HLA in healthy donors. Measured with immunoSEQ multiplex PCR; TCRdb has only the in-frame clones, and not every one. This sample has approximately 200,000 clones; about four fifths occur once, and the top ten carry about 0.26%. The source material was PBMCs. Receptors originate from a boy aged 10-17 years in good health and CMV-seronegative. Each CDR3 is given with its conserved first and last residue. A D gene is named only where the DNA matches it firmly. The size of a clone is reported for some rows only, either as once, few or many, or as a class for expanded clones.

size: -; D: TRBD1; J: TRBJ1-5; V: TRBV2; DNA: TGTGCCAGCAGTGAACTCAGGGGGGGCAATCAGCCCCAGCATTTT; CDR3: CASSELRGGNQPQHF
size: -; D: -; J: TRBJ1-3; V: TRBV6-5; DNA: TGTGCCAGCAGTTCTAGACGGAAGGAAACTGGAAACACCATATATTTT; CDR3: CASSSRRKETGNTIYF
size: -; D: -; J: TRBJ1-1; V: TRBV11-2; DNA: TGTGCCAGCAGCTTCCAGGGTATGAACACTGAAGCTTTCTTT; CDR3: CASSFQGMNTEAFF
size: -; D: -; J: TRBJ2-7; V: TRBV30; DNA: TGTGCCTGGAGCCTAAACCGGGGGTGGGAGTACGAGCAGTACTTC; CDR3: CAWSLNRGWEYEQYF
size: -; D: TRBD2; J: TRBJ2-5; V: TRBV6-5; DNA: TGTGCCAGCAGCCCCGGGAGGGCAGGCGAGCCCCAGTACTTC; CDR3: CASSPGRAGEPQYF
size: -; D: TRBD1; J: TRBJ2-7; V: TRBV2; DNA: TGTGCCAGCAAACCGGGACAGGGCGTCCACGAGCAGTACTTC; CDR3: CASKPGQGVHEQYF
size: -; D: TRBD2; J: TRBJ2-3; V: TRBV5-1; DNA: TGCGCCAGCACCCTCGGACTAGCCACAGATACGCAGTATTTT; CDR3: CASTLGLATDTQYF
size: -; D: TRBD2; J: TRBJ2-1; V: TRBV7-3; DNA: TGTGCCAGCAGCTTGACTAGCGGGATTGAGCAGTTCTTC; CDR3: CASSLTSGIEQFF
size: -; D: -; J: TRBJ2-5; V: TRBV27; DNA: TGTGCCAGCAGTTTGTTGAAGGCGGGGCGAGGAGAGACCCAGTACTTC; CDR3: CASSLLKAGRGETQYF
size: -; D: TRBD1; J: TRBJ1-2; V: TRBV7-3; DNA: TGTGCCAGCAGCTTAAGGACAGGCTATGGCTACACCTTC; CDR3: CASSLRTGYGYTF
size: once; D: -; J: TRBJ1-5; V: TRBV6-5; DNA: TGTGCCAGCAGTTACTCGAGCAGGGTGGGCAATCAGCCCCAGCATTTT; CDR3: CASSYSSRVGNQPQHF
size: -; D: TRBD2; J: TRBJ2-7; V: TRBV10-3; DNA: TGTGCCATCAGTGCCCCGCCATTAGCGGGAGGGCCAGACGAGCAGTACTTC; CDR3: CAISAPPLAGGPDEQYF
size: -; D: TRBD1; J: TRBJ2-7; V: TRBV6-5; DNA: TGTGCCAGCGCAAGGGGGCAGTCCTACGAGCAGTACTTC; CDR3: CASARGQSYEQYF
size: -; D: -; J: TRBJ2-3; V: TRBV30; DNA: TGTGCCTGGAGTAGCCTGGGGCCAGATACGCAGTATTTT; CDR3: CAWSSLGPDTQYF
size: -; D: -; J: TRBJ1-5; V: TRBV6-5; DNA: TGTGCCAGCAGTTTAAGCTCCGGTGGGCCCCAGCATTTT; CDR3: CASSLSSGGPQHF
size: -; D: -; J: TRBJ1-1; V: TRBV27; DNA: TGTGCCACCCGAGCCCCAATGAGAATGAACACTGAAGCTTTCTTT; CDR3: CATRAPMRMNTEAFF
size: -; D: -; J: TRBJ1-2; V: TRBV25-1; DNA: TGTGCCAGCAGTGGCTCGACAGGAAACTATGGCTACACCTTC; CDR3: CASSGSTGNYGYTF
size: -; D: -; J: TRBJ1-4; V: TRBV2; DNA: TGTGCCAGCAGCGTATACAGGGTTGAAAAACTGTTTTTT; CDR3: CASSVYRVEKLFF
size: -; D: TRBD1; J: TRBJ2-7; V: TRBV5-1; DNA: TGCGCCAGCAGCTTGGCGCTCGACAGGGGCTACGAGCAGTACTTC; CDR3: CASSLALDRGYEQYF